The 12 T cell receptor beta chains listed next were all sequenced from one sample in a study of T-cell reconstitution after alpha-beta-depleted transplantation in children. During its preparation, the TCRbeta library received unique molecular identifiers. TCRdb reprocessed the PCR reads via MiXCR and lists one record per CDR3 protein. The sample records approximately 500,000 distinct CDR3 sequences, about 10% being singletons. The sequencing used PBMCs, collected before TCRalphabeta/CD19-depleted stem cell transplant. Every receptor here comes from a child under 10 years old with inherited bone marrow failure, due to receive a stem cell transplant.

This clonotype was seen ten or more times. J is TRBJ2-1 and V is TRBV29-1; D is possibly TRBD1 (5 bases). CDR3 size: 12 residues. With 7 bases removed from V and 6 bases from J, the gap between germline ends came to 13 bases. The germline CDR1 and CDR2 sequences are SQVTM and ANQGSEA. CDR3 coding DNA: TGCAGCGACATGACAGCGACCAATGAGCAGTTCTTC. This translates into CSDMTATNEQFF.

This clonotype was recorded a few times. The chain uses TRBV20-1 and TRBJ2-3, with TRBD2 identical over 8 bases. From germline, CDR1 is DFQATT and CDR2 SNEGSKA (reference sequence). This CDR3 has 13 residues. Losses at the gene ends were 6 bases for V and 3 bases for J; bases not matched to a gene: 5. The CDR3 loop is CSAVVAGTDTQYF. In nucleotides, the CDR3 is TGCAGTGCCGTGGTAGCGGGAACAGATACGCAGTATTTT.

This clonotype was picked up many times. J is TRBJ2-1 and V is TRBV28; a weak D match, TRBD1 (6 bases). Between the trimmed V and J ends, which lost 11 bases and 4 bases, there was a span of 18 bases. CDR1 and CDR2 from the germline V gene are MDHEN and SYDVKM. The CDR3 loop spans 14 amino acids. In DNA form, the CDR3 reads TGTGCCTGCCACGCAACAGGGATTTACAATGAGCAGTTCTTC. Its translation is CACHATGIYNEQFF.

This clonotype has a count of ten or more. The chain is built from TRBV12-3 or TRBV12-4 and TRBJ2-1; D is perhaps TRBD1 (6 bases). The CDR3 runs 13 residues. V gave up 6 bases and J gave up 6 bases, with 12 bases separating them. DNA for the CDR3: TGTGCCAGCAGGCGAGAAGGGGGCAATGAGCAGTTCTTC. It yields the protein CASRREGGNEQFF.

This clonotype was seen at least ten times. The chain has TRBV7-9 and TRBJ1-1, with no clear D. V dropped 2 bases and J dropped 1 base, with 8 bases sitting between them. CDR3 length: 14 residues. The germline V gene encodes CDR1 SEHNR and CDR2 FQNEAQ (reference sequence). CDR3 coding DNA: TGTGCCAGCAGCTTATTCGGGGAGAACACTGAAGCTTTCTTT. Its translation is CASSLFGENTEAFF.

This clonotype was detected many times. The chain has TRBV7-2 and TRBJ2-3, with a possible D match to TRBD2 (6 bases). This CDR3 contains 15 residues. CDR1 and CDR2 from the germline V gene are SGHTA and FQGNSA. V lost 2 bases, J lost 1 base, and 10 bases lay in between. The chain's CDR3 is CASSLRREGTDTQYF. As DNA, the CDR3 is TGTGCCAGCAGCTTAAGGAGGGAAGGCACAGATACGCAGTATTTT.

This clonotype was counted a few times. The CDR3 sequence: CATSRDRGGLHEQYF. The CDR3 DNA reads TGTGCCACCAGCAGAGATCGGGGGGGCTTGCACGAGCAGTACTTC. The chain employs TRBV15 and TRBJ2-7, with TRBD2 identical over 8 bases. CDR3 size: 15 residues. Germline V gene lookup returns CDR1 LNHNV and CDR2 YYDKDF (reference sequence). The junction had 6 bases not matched to a gene; V was cut back by 0 bases and J by 5 bases.

This clonotype was counted between two and nine times. The rearrangement uses TRBV9 and TRBJ2-7; perhaps TRBD2 as D (7 bases). The CDR3 totals 16 residues. Germline CDR1 is SGDLS and CDR2 is YYNGEE. V was cut by 3 bases and J by 3 bases, with 19 bases left in between. This CDR3 is CASSARGGLNLYEQYF. The DNA for the CDR3 is TGTGCCAGCAGCGCTAGGGGGGGACTAAACCTCTACGAGCAGTACTTC. Variable domain in full (rest from reference TRBV9 and TRBJ2-7): DSGVTQTPKHLITATGQRVTLRCSPRSGDLSVYWYQQSLDQGLQFLIQYYNGEERAKGNILERFSAQQFPDLHSELNLSSLELGDSALYFCASSARGGLNLYEQYFGPGTRLTVT.

The chain joins TRBV11-2 to TRBJ2-7, with 7 bases that match TRBD2. Per the germline V gene, CDR1 is SGHAT and CDR2 is FQNNGV. CDR3 length equals 14 residues. The V segment lost 5 bases and the J segment 3 bases; nucleotides outside the gene matches: 7. CDR3 coding DNA: TGTGCCAGCAGCCCGGTGGGGGGGAACTACGAGCAGTACTTC. It encodes CASSPVGGNYEQYF.

This clonotype was seen many times. The rearrangement uses TRBV11-1 and TRBJ2-2; 9 bases align to TRBD2. Germline V gives CDR1 SGHAT, CDR2 FQDESV (reference sequence). J was trimmed by 5 bases and V by 5 bases; bases with no gene match: 15. CDR3 length: 18 amino acids. The CDR3 region is CASSIRMLRGRGTGELFF. In DNA form, the CDR3 reads TGTGCCAGCAGCATCAGGATGCTTCGCGGGAGGGGGACCGGGGAGCTGTTTTTT.

The CDR3 nucleotides are TGCGCCAGCAGCGTCGACGCTAATGAAAAACTGTTTTTT. Translation: CASSVDANEKLFF. The gene calls are TRBV5-1 and TRBJ1-4; D uncertain. The CDR3 runs to 13 residues. Germline assignment: CDR1 SGHRS and CDR2 YFSETQ. The germline V and J ends were trimmed by 4 bases and 3 bases, with 7 bases remaining between them.

Turning to this clonotype: A much bigger clone sits one base away, suggesting this may be a read error. The CDR3, as DNA: TGCAGCGTTGTACCCGCGGCCACCGGGGAGCTGTTTTTT. Its protein product is CSVVPAATGELFF. This chain joins TRBV29-1 and TRBJ2-2; no clear D. This CDR3 contains 13 residues. V lost 4 bases and J lost 4, with 10 bases in between. Germline loops: CDR1 SQVTM, CDR2 ANQGSEA.